This T cell receptor (beta chain) was recovered during a study of T cell repertoires in cytomegalovirus infection. Background on the study: Indications came from public TCR beta signatures; they pointed to CMV infection and to a matching HLA type.

Germline values: CDR1 SGHTA, CDR2 FQGNSA. Losses at the gene ends were 4 bases for V and 4 bases for J; bases not matched to a gene: 17. The CDR3 has 18 residues. Via MiXCR, TCRdb re-called the reads, giving one row per CDR3 protein. This table holds 150,000 or so distinct CDR3 sequences, about 15% found once. Sample: CD8+ T cells from PBMCs. The chain couples TRBV7-2 to TRBJ2-5; 8 nucleotides agree with TRBD2. The sequence came from a human donor in good health (CMV status not recorded). Some clones in this sample may be carry-over from other donors' samples. The CDR3 DNA reads as TGTGCCAGCAGCTCCTTTGGGCCTTTAGCGGGACCCGGAGAGACCCAGTACTTC. It is translated as CASSSFGPLAGPGETQYF.